These T cell receptor beta chains were read from a single sample in a study of blood T cell repertoires in COVID-19. Here immunoSEQ multiplex PCR was the method, and the copy in TCRdb shows in-frame clones only, minus some. The top ten hold roughly 0.8% of the sample, which has some 250,000 clones, 88% seen once. Source material: peripheral blood. These receptors were collected from a woman in her twenties or thirties with acute or convalescent COVID-19. CDR3s include the opening cysteine and the closing phenylalanine or tryptophan. The D gene is left open where the match is weak. Rows may omit the clone size; those that give it use once, few, many or a size class.

cdr3_length	v_call	d_call	clone_size	j_call	cdr3_aa	cdr3_nt
14	TRBV19	TRBD1	once	TRBJ2-7	CASSSRTGGFEQYF	TGTGCCAGTAGTTCAAGGACAGGGGGCTTTGAGCAGTACTTC
15	TRBV7-2	.	.	TRBJ1-1	CASTLSGGANTEAFF	TGTGCCAGCACCTTATCGGGGGGTGCCAACACTGAAGCTTTCTTT
13	TRBV19	TRBD1	.	TRBJ2-5	CASRIQGAETQYF	TGTGCCAGTAGAATACAGGGGGCGGAGACCCAGTACTTC
10	TRBV10-3	TRBD2	.	TRBJ2-7	CASGSYEQYF	TGTGCCAGCGGGAGTTACGAGCAGTACTTC
16	TRBV3-1/TRBV3-2	TRBD2	.	TRBJ2-3	CASSQSPSGSADTQYF	TGTGCCAGCAGCCAATCCCCTAGCGGGTCCGCAGATACGCAGTATTTT
16	TRBV7-5	.	.	TRBJ2-3	CARSLGPSPMRDTQYF	TGTGCCAGAAGCTTAGGGCCTAGCCCAATGAGGGATACGCAGTATTTT
12	TRBV5-8	.	.	TRBJ1-5	CASSFAGQPQHF	TGTGCCAGCAGCTTTGCGGGCCAGCCCCAGCATTTT
14	TRBV15	TRBD1	.	TRBJ2-1	CATSRGDSYNEQFF	TGTGCCACCAGCAGAGGGGACAGTTACAATGAGCAGTTCTTC
15	TRBV3-1/TRBV3-2	TRBD2	.	TRBJ2-7	CASSLGTSGTNEQYF	TGTGCCAGCAGCCTTGGGACTAGCGGGACCAACGAGCAGTACTTC
13	TRBV18	.	once	TRBJ2-1	CASSPRRTDEQFF	TGTGCCAGCTCACCACGTAGGACTGATGAGCAGTTCTTC